Following are 9 T cell receptor beta chains from one sample sequenced in a study of multiple sclerosis patients with progressive multifocal leukoencephalopathy. Documented time point: before natalizumab initiation. This table comes from immunoSEQ multiplex PCR, and its TCRdb copy is limited to in-frame clones, with some not included. The profile shows tens of thousands of clones, 70% to 90% of them singletons. The specimen sequenced was PBMCs. These receptors originate from a human donor with multiple sclerosis.

The chain joins TRBV4-3 to TRBJ1-6; D is perhaps TRBD1 (5 bases). Deletions cut 1 base from V and 2 bases from J, with 12 bases between. This CDR3 is 17 amino acids long. Germline loops: CDR1 LGHNA, CDR2 YSLEER. CDR3 nucleotides: TGCGCCAGCAGCCAAGCCGTCAGACAGCCCTATAATTCACCCCTCCACTTT. This gives the protein CASSQAVRQPYNSPLHF.

The V call is TRBV5-6, the J call TRBJ1-1; the match to TRBD1 covers 12 bases. Germline values: CDR1 SGHDT, CDR2 YYEEEE. The CDR3 is made up of 17 amino acids. Unmatched junction bases numbered 8, after V lost 2 bases and J lost 3 bases. This chain's CDR3 is CASSFAGTGGFDTEAFF. The CDR3 DNA follows: TGTGCCAGCAGCTTTGCCGGGACAGGGGGCTTTGACACTGAAGCTTTCTTT.

A remark on this clone: Other DNA sequences in this specimen translate into the identical CDR3. The V gene is TRBV30, the J gene TRBJ1-4; D may be TRBD1 (5 bases). Germline CDR1 is GTSNPN and CDR2 is SVGIG (reference sequence). Trimming left V 4 bases short and J 0 bases short, with 9 bases between. The CDR3 spans 14 residues. The CDR3 loop is CAWTGRATNEKLFF. In DNA form, the CDR3 reads TGTGCCTGGACCGGCAGGGCAACTAATGAAAAACTGTTTTTT. The whole variable domain, remainder taken from reference TRBV30 and TRBJ1-4, is SQTIHQWPATLVQPVGSPLSLECTVEGTSNPNLYWYRQAAGRGLQLLFYSVGIGQISSEVPQNLSASRPQDRQFILSSKKLLLSDSGFYLCAWTGRATNEKLFFGSGTQLSVL.

The V and J genes are TRBV4-1 and TRBJ2-1, with D perhaps TRBD1 (5 bases). CDR1 is MGHRA and CDR2 is YSYEKL in the germline V gene. V was shortened by 1 base and J by 4 bases, with 5 bases between the two germline ends. This CDR3 contains 13 residues. CDR3 in amino acids: CASSQGQYNEQFF. CDR3 nucleotides: TGCGCCAGCAGCCAAGGACAGTACAATGAGCAGTTCTTC.

This rearrangement joins TRBV2 to TRBJ1-5; D is ambiguous. Germline V gene sequence: CDR1 SNHLY, CDR2 FYNNEI. This CDR3 spans 15 amino acids. Between the trimmed V and J ends, which lost 4 bases and 1 base, there was a span of 11 bases. CDR3 amino acids: CASSVGFRSNQPQHF. For the CDR3, the DNA is TGTGCCAGCAGTGTTGGGTTCCGGAGCAATCAGCCCCAGCATTTT.

The chain links TRBV10-3 to TRBJ2-2; a possible D gene is TRBD2 (6 bases). V was clipped by 8 bases and J by 9 bases, with 16 bases between them. CDR3 length: 13 amino acids. Germline assignment: CDR1 ENHRY and CDR2 SYGVKD. CDR3 region: CAIAGLGSRELFF. DNA for the CDR3: TGTGCCATCGCGGGGCTGGGGTCCCGGGAGCTGTTTTTT.

The chain has TRBV5-1 and TRBJ2-7, with 7 bases matching TRBD2. Germline values: CDR1 SGHRS, CDR2 YFSETQ. The CDR3 spans 18 residues. V shed 3 bases and J 0 bases; nucleotides not matched to a gene: 15. For the CDR3, the DNA is TGCGCCAGCAGCTCAGTGGGGTCAGGGACTACTTTCTCCTACGAGCAGTACTTC. Protein sequence: CASSSVGSGTTFSYEQYF.

The V gene is TRBV7-6, the J gene TRBJ2-1; D gene unclear. Trimming left V 4 bases short and J 0 bases short, with 10 bases between. The CDR3 runs 15 residues. In germline, CDR1 is SGHVS, CDR2 FNYEAQ. CDR3 nucleotide sequence: TGTGCCAGCAGCTCCCCTGAGAGCTCCTACAATGAGCAGTTCTTC. It translates to CASSSPESSYNEQFF.

The genes are TRBV5-1 and TRBJ2-5; 10 bases align to TRBD2. Germline CDR1 is SGHRS and CDR2 is YFSETQ. V shed 0 bases, J shed 5 bases, and the junction held 7 bases outside the gene matches. The CDR3 has 16 residues. The CDR3 reads CASSLDVLAGQETQYF. The CDR3 DNA reads as TGCGCCAGCAGCTTGGATGTACTAGCGGGGCAGGAGACCCAGTACTTC. Based on the CDR3 plus reference TRBV5-1 and TRBJ2-5, the full variable domain is KAGVTQTPRYLIKTRGQQVTLSCSPISGHRSVSWYQQTPGQGLQFLFEYFSETQRNKGNFPGRFSGRQFSNSRSEMNVSTLELGDSALYLCASSLDVLAGQETQYFGPGTRLLVL.